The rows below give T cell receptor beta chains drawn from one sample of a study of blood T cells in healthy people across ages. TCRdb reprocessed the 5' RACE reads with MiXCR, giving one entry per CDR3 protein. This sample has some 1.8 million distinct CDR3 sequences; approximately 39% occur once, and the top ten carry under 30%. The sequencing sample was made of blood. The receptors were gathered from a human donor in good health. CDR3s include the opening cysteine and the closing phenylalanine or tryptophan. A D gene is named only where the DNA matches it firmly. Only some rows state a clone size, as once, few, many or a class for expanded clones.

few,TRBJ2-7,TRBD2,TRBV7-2,TGTGCCAGCAGCTTAGCACATCTTACTAGCGGGGGACCTACCTACGAGCAGTACTTC,CASSLAHLTSGGPTYEQYF
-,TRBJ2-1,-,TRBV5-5,TGTGCCAGCAGCTGGGTAGACGGCCACAATGAGCAGTTCTTC,CASSWVDGHNEQFF
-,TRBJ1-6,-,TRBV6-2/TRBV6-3,TGTGCCAGCAGTTACGAGTATTCACCCCTCCACTTT,CASSYEYSPLHF
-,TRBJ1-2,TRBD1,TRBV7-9,TGTGCCAGCAGTTATTTAACGGACAGGAACTATGGCTACACCTTC,CASSYLTDRNYGYTF
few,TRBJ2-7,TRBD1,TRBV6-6,TGTGTCAGCAGTTACGGGACAGCCTACGAGCAGTACTTC,CVSSYGTAYEQYF
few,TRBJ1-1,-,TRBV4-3,TGCGCCAGTAGACGGGGGGATTACACTGAAGCTTTCTTT,CASRRGDYTEAFF
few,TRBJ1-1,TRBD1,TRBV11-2,TGTGCCAGCAGCACCCCGAACAGGGGGCTTAGGGCAGCGAACACTGAAGCTTTCTTT,CASSTPNRGLRAANTEAFF
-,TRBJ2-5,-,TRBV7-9,TGTGCCAGCAGCTTACCCTATAGAGGAGAGACCCAGTACTTC,CASSLPYRGETQYF
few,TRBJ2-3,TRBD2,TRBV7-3,TGTGCCAGCAGCAGAGCCCCCGGGACTAGCTCAGATACGCAGTATTTT,CASSRAPGTSSDTQYF
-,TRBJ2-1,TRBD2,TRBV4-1,TGCGCCAGCAGCCAGCCCGGGGGGAATGAGCAGTTCTTC,CASSQPGGNEQFF
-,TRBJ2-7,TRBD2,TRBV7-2,TGTGCCAGCACCCTAGCGGGGAAGTACGAGCAGTACTTC,CASTLAGKYEQYF
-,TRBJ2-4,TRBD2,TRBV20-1,TGCAGTGCCCTAGCGGGGAGCCAACCCCAAAAAAACATTCAGTACTTC,CSALAGSQPQKNIQYF
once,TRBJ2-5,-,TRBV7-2,TGTGCCAGCAGCAAAGGCATGGAGGAGACCCAGTACTTC,CASSKGMEETQYF
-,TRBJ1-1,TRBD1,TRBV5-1,TGCGCCAGCAGCCAAAACAGGGGGAGGACTGAAGCTTTCTTT,CASSQNRGRTEAFF
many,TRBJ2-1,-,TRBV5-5,TGTGCCAGCAGCTTGGAGGCATTGAGCTCCTACAATGAGCAGTTCTTC,CASSLEALSSYNEQFF
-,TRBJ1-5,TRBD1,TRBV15,TGTGCCACCAGCAGAGATTTAGGGACAGGGAGTAATCAGCCCCAGCATTTT,CATSRDLGTGSNQPQHF
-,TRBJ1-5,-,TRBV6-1,TGTGCCAGCAGTGAAATTGAGAATCAGCCCCAGCATTTT,CASSEIENQPQHF
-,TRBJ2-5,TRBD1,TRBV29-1,TGCAGCGTTGAGCCAGGGGGTCAAGAGACCCAGTACTTC,CSVEPGGQETQYF
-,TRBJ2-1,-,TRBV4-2,TGTGCCAGCAGCAAGAGAGGGATCGACAATGAGCAGTTCTTC,CASSKRGIDNEQFF
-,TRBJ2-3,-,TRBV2,TGTGCCAGCAGTGAACGGGATCAGGAGGATACGCAGTATTTT,CASSERDQEDTQYF
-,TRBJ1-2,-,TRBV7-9,TGTGCCAGCAGCGCCCCACCCCACGGAGGCTACACCTTC,CASSAPPHGGYTF
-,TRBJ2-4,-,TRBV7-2,TGTGCCAGCAGTCTTCCCGGGGCGGTCAGCCGGGAGCAGTACTTC,CASSLPGAVSREQYF
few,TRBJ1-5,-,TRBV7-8,TGTGCCAGCAGCCCCTTAACAGGAAGCAATCAGCCCCAGCATTTT,CASSPLTGSNQPQHF
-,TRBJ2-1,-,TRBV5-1,TGCGCCAGCAGGATGACAACCTACAATGAGCAGTTCTTC,CASRMTTYNEQFF
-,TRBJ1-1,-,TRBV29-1,TGCAGCGTTGATACTATGAACACTGAAGCTTTCTTT,CSVDTMNTEAFF
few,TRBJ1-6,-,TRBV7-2,TGTGCCAGCAGCTTAGAATTGGATTCACCCCTCCACTTT,CASSLELDSPLHF
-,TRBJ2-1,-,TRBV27,TGTGCCAGCAGTTTAAGGGCAGTGTTCTCTTTCGTCCATGAGCAGTTCTTC,CASSLRAVFSFVHEQFF
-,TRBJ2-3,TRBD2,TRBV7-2,TGTGCCAGCAGCTTTCGGGGGGGGGTTTTCACAGATACGCAGTATTTT,CASSFRGGVFTDTQYF
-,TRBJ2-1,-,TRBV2,TGTGCCAGCAGTGATCGGGTGGCGAACAATGAGCAGTTCTTC,CASSDRVANNEQFF
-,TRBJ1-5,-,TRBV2,TGTGCCAGCGGACAGCTAAATCAGCCCCAGCATTTT,CASGQLNQPQHF
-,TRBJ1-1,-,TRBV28,TGTGCCAGCGAGACCCCCTACACTGAAGCTTTCTTT,CASETPYTEAFF
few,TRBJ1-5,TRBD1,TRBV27,TGTGCCAGCAGGCAGGGGGCCTATGGCAATCAGCCCCAGCATTTT,CASRQGAYGNQPQHF
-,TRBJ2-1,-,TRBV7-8,TGTGCCAGCAGCCCGTGGGCGGTCTACAATGAGCAGTTCTTC,CASSPWAVYNEQFF
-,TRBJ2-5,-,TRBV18,TGTGCCAGCTCACCTTCAGCTAGCCTGGAGACCCAGTACTTC,CASSPSASLETQYF
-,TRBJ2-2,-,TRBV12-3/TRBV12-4,TGTGCCAGCAGTTCATCGGACTCCTACGCTGGGGAGCTGTTTTTT,CASSSSDSYAGELFF
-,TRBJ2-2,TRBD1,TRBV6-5,TGTGCCAGCCAGGTGCCAGGGGGCGGGGAGCTGTTTTTT,CASQVPGGGELFF
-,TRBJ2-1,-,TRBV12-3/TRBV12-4,TGTGCCAGCAGTTTGAGCCTCGGGGGCACGGGCAATGAGCGGTACTTC,CASSLSLGGTGNERYF
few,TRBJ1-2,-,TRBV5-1,TGCGCCAGCAGCTTGGAGTGGCGTGGGGGCTACACCTTC,CASSLEWRGGYTF
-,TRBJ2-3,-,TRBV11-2,TGTGCCAGCAGCTTAGTTCTAGTCTGGGGGCCAACTAGCACAGATACGCAGTATTTT,CASSLVLVWGPTSTDTQYF
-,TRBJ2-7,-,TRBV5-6,TGTGCCAGCAACTTGCTTCCAGGCTCTAAGGACGAGCAGTACTTC,CASNLLPGSKDEQYF
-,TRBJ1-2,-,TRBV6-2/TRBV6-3,TGTGCCAGCAGTTCTCAGACTAACTATGGCTACACCTTC,CASSSQTNYGYTF
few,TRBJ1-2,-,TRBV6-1,TGTGCCAGCAGGAACCCGGGGGGGACCTATGGCTACACCTTC,CASRNPGGTYGYTF
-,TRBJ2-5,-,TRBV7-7,TGTGCTAGCAGCTTATATTCGTCAGGACAGGAGACCCAGTACTTC,CASSLYSSGQETQYF
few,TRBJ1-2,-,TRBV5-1,TGCGCCAGCAGCTTGGGCCCCATGGCAGGGGATGCCTTAGGCTACACCTTC,CASSLGPMAGDALGYTF
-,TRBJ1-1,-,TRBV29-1,TGCAGCGGATGGACAGCTAACACTGAAGCTTTCTTT,CSGWTANTEAFF
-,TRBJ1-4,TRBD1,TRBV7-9,TGTGCCAGCAGCCGACGAACCGGACAGGCGAATTTCTTTAATGAAAAACTGTTTTTT,CASSRRTGQANFFNEKLFF
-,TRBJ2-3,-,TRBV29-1,TGCAGCGTTATGGGAGGGGGAAGTACAGATACGCGGTATTTT,CSVMGGGSTDTRYF
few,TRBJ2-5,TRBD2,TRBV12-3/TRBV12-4,TGTGCCAGCAGCCGCGCCCCCCTAGCGGGGGGTGAGACCCAGTACTTC,CASSRAPLAGGETQYF
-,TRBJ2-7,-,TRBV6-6,TGTGCCAGCAGTTACTCGGGAAGGGACACCTCCTACGAGCAGTACTTC,CASSYSGRDTSYEQYF
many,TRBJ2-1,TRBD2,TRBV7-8,TGTGCCAGCAGCCTAAGACCACTAGCGGCGAACAATGAGCAGTTCTTC,CASSLRPLAANNEQFF
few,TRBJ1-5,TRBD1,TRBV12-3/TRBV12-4,TGTGCCAGCAGTTTTACCGGGACAGGGGCCGGGTTTTCTCAGCCCCAGCATTTT,CASSFTGTGAGFSQPQHF
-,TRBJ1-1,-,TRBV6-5,TGTGCCAGCAGTGAATATAGAGGGAACACTGAAGCTTTCTTT,CASSEYRGNTEAFF
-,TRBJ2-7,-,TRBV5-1,TGCGCCAGCAGCTTGGGGGGGCGTATCGAGCAGTACTTC,CASSLGGRIEQYF
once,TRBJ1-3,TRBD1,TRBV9,TGTGCCAGCAGCGTTACAGGGGGCGGGAGAAACACCATATATTTT,CASSVTGGGRNTIYF
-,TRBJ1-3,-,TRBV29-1,TGCAGCGTACGAGGGACTGCACCTGGAAACACCATATATTTT,CSVRGTAPGNTIYF
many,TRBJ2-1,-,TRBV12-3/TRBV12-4,TGTGCCAGCAGTTTTAGTGCGGGTTACAATGAGCAGTTCTTC,CASSFSAGYNEQFF
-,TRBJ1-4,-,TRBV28,TGTGCCAGCAGCATCGGGGGGCGAAAACTGTTTTTT,CASSIGGRKLFF
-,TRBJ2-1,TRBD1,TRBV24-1,TGTGCCACCAGTGATTTGGGGGAGACAGGGGGCTACAATGAGCAGTTCTTC,CATSDLGETGGYNEQFF